This TCR beta chain was identified during a study of shared clonotypes between healthy human individuals. The study separated CD4+ cells into CD45RA+ naive and CD45RA-negative memory subsets. Findings of the study overall: Memory subsets generally showed smaller estimated richness than naive subsets did.

This clone was recorded only once. What it recognizes is unknown. TCRdb's table, derived via immunoSEQ multiplex PCR, lists solely in-frame clones and lacks some. Among around 2.5 million clones, under 95% were seen once, and the ten largest hold about 0.34%. Germline assignment: CDR1 SGHAT and CDR2 FQNNGV. V dropped 4 bases and J dropped 6 bases, with 16 bases sitting between them. CDR3 size: 14 residues. This chain uses TRBV11-2 with TRBJ2-7; the D is unclear. Input material: naive CD4+ T cells from PBMCs. Described subset: CD45RA+ positively selected. The receptor was isolated from a man between 18 and 29 years old in good health. Some clones in this sample may be carry-over from other donors' samples. CDR3 nucleotides: TGTGCCAGCAGCTCCCCGAGTACGGTAGGCGAGCAGTACTTC. It is translated as CASSSPSTVGEQYF.